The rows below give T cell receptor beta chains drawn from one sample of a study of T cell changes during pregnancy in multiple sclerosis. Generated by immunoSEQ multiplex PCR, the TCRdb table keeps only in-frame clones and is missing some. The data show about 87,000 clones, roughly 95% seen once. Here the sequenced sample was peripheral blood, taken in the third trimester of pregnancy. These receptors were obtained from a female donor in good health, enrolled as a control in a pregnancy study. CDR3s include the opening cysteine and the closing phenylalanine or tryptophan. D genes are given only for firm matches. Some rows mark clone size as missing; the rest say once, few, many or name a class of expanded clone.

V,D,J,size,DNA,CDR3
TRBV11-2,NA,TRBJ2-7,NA,TGTGCCAGCAGCCGCCCGGGCGAGGGCGAGCAGTACTTC,CASSRPGEGEQYF
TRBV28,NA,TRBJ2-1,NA,TGTGCCAGCAGTTTAAGCAGGGTTAATGAGCAGTTCTTC,CASSLSRVNEQFF
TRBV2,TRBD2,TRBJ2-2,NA,TGTGCCAGCAGTGCAGCGGGAGGGCACACCGGGGAGCTGTTTTTT,CASSAAGGHTGELFF
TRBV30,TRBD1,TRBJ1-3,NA,TGTGCCTGGAGTGTATCAAGGGGGCACGGAAACACCATATATTTT,CAWSVSRGHGNTIYF
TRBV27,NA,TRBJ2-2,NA,TGTGCCAGCAGTCTCCTCACCGGGGAGCTGTTTTTT,CASSLLTGELFF
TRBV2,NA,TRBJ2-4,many,TGTGCCAGCAGTGAATGGGACTCTAATCAGTACTTC,CASSEWDSNQYF
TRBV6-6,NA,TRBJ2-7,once,TGTGCCAGCAGACGAACAGCCTACTACGAGCAGTACTTC,CASRRTAYYEQYF
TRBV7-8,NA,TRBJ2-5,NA,TGTGCCAGCAGCTTCGCGACCGGGGGCCAAGAGACCCAGTACTTC,CASSFATGGQETQYF
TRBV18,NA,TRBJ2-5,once,TGTGCCAGCTCACCTGGGCCGGCAGAGACCCAGTACTTC,CASSPGPAETQYF
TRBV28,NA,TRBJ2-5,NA,TGTGCCAGCAGTTACGTGGGAGGCCTCCAAGAGACCCAGTACTTC,CASSYVGGLQETQYF
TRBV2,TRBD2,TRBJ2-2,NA,TGTGCCAGCAGTGCACTAGCGGGAGTCGGTTCCGGGGAGCTGTTTTTT,CASSALAGVGSGELFF
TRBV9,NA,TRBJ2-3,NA,TGTGCCAGCAGCATGACCCCACTAGCTCGGTTCACAGATACGCAGTATTTT,CASSMTPLARFTDTQYF
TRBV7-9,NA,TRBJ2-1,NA,TGTGCCAGCAGCGTCGAAAATTCTCAGGGGTTTGAGCAGTTCTTC,CASSVENSQGFEQFF
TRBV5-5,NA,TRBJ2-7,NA,TGTGCCAGCAGCCCCCTTGGGAGGACAGGAGCCTACGAGCAGTACTTC,CASSPLGRTGAYEQYF
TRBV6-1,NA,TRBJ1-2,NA,TGTGCCAGCAGTGAGGGAGACTTC,CASSEGDF
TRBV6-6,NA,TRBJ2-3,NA,TGTGCCAGCAGTACAAAATCAGAATTAGATACGCAGTATTTT,CASSTKSELDTQYF
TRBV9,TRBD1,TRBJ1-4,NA,TGTGCCAGCAGCGTAGCCATGGACAGGGTTAATGAAAAACTGTTTTTT,CASSVAMDRVNEKLFF
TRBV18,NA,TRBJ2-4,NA,TGTGCCAGCTCACCACTTGACAGTCCACAAAACATTCAGTACTTC,CASSPLDSPQNIQYF
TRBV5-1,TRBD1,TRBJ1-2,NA,TGCGCCAGCAGCCTAGGGACAGGGCGGAACTATGGCTACACCTTC,CASSLGTGRNYGYTF
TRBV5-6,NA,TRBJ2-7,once,TGTGCCAGCAGCTTGGGTCTAGCGAATTACGAGCAGTACTTC,CASSLGLANYEQYF
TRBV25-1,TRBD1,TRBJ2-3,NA,TGTGCCAGCAGTGATCTCGCCCGGGACAGGGACACAGATACGCAGTATTTT,CASSDLARDRDTDTQYF
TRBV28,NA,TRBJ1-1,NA,TGTGCCAGCAGTTTTTGGGCCACCTTGGGTCCTGAAGCTTTCTTT,CASSFWATLGPEAFF
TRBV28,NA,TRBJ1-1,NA,TGTGCCAGCAGTCCGCCGGGACAAGTGGCTTTCTTT,CASSPPGQVAFF
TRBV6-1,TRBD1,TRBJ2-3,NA,TGTGCCAGCAGTGAATTGACAGGGGGTATCACAGATACGCAGTATTTT,CASSELTGGITDTQYF
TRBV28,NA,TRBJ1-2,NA,TGTGCCAGCAGTTTACGGGGGAGTGGCTACACCTTC,CASSLRGSGYTF
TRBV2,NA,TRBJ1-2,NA,TGTGCCAGCAGTGCACAGGGCTATGGCTACACCTTC,CASSAQGYGYTF
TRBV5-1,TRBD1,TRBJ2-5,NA,TGCGCCAGCAGTCCGCCAGGGGGCTTTGAGACCCAGTACTTC,CASSPPGGFETQYF
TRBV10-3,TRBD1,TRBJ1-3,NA,TGTGCCATCAGCTCCCGGGACAGGGGGCAAAGAAACACCATATATTTT,CAISSRDRGQRNTIYF
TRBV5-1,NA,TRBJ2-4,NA,TGCGCCAGCAGCTTGGGGGACAGGGAACTAGCGGGTGAACTAGCCAAAAACATTCAGTACTTC,CASSLGDRELAGELAKNIQYF
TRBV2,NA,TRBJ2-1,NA,TGTGCCAGCCGGGTCCGTGTCGAGCAGTTCTTC,CASRVRVEQFF
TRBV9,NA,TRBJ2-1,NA,TGTGCCAGCAGCGTAGAGGACTTTAACAATGAGCAGTTCTTC,CASSVEDFNNEQFF
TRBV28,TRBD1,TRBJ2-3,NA,TGTGCCAGCAGCCTTGACAGGGGAGGCACAGATACGCAGTATTTT,CASSLDRGGTDTQYF
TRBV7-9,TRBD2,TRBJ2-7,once,TGTGCCAGCAGCCCGCCAGGACTAGCCCGCCCCTACGAGCAGTACTTC,CASSPPGLARPYEQYF
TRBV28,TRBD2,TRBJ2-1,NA,TGTGCCAGCAGCCCCGGGACTACTATTTACAATGAGCAGTTCTTC,CASSPGTTIYNEQFF
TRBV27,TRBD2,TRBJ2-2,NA,TGTGCCAGCAGTTCTAGTAGCGGGAGCATCGGGGAGCTGTTTTTT,CASSSSSGSIGELFF
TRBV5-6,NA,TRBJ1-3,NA,TGTGCCAGCAGCTTGGAAACGCCCGCGAACACCATATATTTT,CASSLETPANTIYF
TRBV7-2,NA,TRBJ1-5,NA,TGTGCCAGCAGCTTTAGAGGGCAAGTAAATCAGCCCCAGCATTTT,CASSFRGQVNQPQHF
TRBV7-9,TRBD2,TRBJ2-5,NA,TGTGCCAGCAGCCCGCGACTAGCTCCACAAGAGACCCAGTACTTC,CASSPRLAPQETQYF
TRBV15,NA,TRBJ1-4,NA,TGTGCCACCAGCAGAGACCCCCCCCACAAGTCAACTAATGAAAAACTGTTTTTT,CATSRDPPHKSTNEKLFF
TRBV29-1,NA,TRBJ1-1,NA,TGCAGCGTCGGGAACAACAACAGGGTCGGTGAAGCTTTCTTT,CSVGNNNRVGEAFF
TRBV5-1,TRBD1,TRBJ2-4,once,TGCGCCAGCAGCTTGGCGGACAGGGAGGACATTCAGTACTTC,CASSLADREDIQYF
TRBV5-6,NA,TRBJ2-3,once,TGTGCCAGCAGCTTGAATAGTTCCCCAGATACGCAGTATTTT,CASSLNSSPDTQYF
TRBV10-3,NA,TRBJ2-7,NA,TGTGCCATCAGTGACCGGGCCGGAGGTGACTACGAGCAGTACTTC,CAISDRAGGDYEQYF
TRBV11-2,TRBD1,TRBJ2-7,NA,TGTGCCAGCAGCTCCCCCTCTAGGGGGCCTTACTACGAGCAGTACTTC,CASSSPSRGPYYEQYF
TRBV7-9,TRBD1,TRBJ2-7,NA,TGTGCCACCGCTCCCCCCGGGACAGGCACCTACGAGCAGTACTTC,CATAPPGTGTYEQYF
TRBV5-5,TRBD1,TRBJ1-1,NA,TGTGCCAGCAGCTTGGTGACAGGGGGCGGGATCACTGAAGCTTTCTTT,CASSLVTGGGITEAFF
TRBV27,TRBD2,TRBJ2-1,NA,TGTGCCAGCAGTTTAGATAGCGGGGCCTACAATGAGCAGTTCTTC,CASSLDSGAYNEQFF
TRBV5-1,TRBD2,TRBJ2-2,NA,TGCGCCAGCTCCTATTCCAGAGGGCTAGCGGAGCAAACCGGGGAGCTGTTTTTT,CASSYSRGLAEQTGELFF
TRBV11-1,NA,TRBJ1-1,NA,TGTGCCAGCAGCCTAATAGGTGTGGGCAACACTGAAGCTTTCTTT,CASSLIGVGNTEAFF
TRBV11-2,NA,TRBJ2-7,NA,TGTGCCAGCAGCCCATCTCTAGAGCTGTCCTACGAGCAGTACTTC,CASSPSLELSYEQYF
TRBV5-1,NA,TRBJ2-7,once,TGCGCCAGCAGCTTGGTAGAAAACGAGCAGTACTTC,CASSLVENEQYF
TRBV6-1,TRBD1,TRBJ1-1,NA,TGTGCCAGCAGTCCCCAGACAGGGGGTTTCGCTGAAGCTTTCTTT,CASSPQTGGFAEAFF
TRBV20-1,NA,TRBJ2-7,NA,TGCAGTGCTAACAGGGAAAACGAGCAGTACTTC,CSANRENEQYF
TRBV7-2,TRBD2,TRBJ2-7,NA,TGTGCCAGCAGCGGACTAGCGGCCTACGAGCAGTACTTC,CASSGLAAYEQYF